This T cell receptor beta chain was recorded in a study of blood T cells in healthy people across ages. The germline CDR1 and CDR2 sequences are SGHTA and FQGNSA. V lost 7 bases to trimming and J lost 0 bases; unmatched junction nucleotides: 7. CDR3 length equals 15 residues. Through a sample-barcoded 5' primer and a J-beta primer mix, a second PCR was run for roughly 6 to 11 cycles. TCRdb re-analysed the 5' RACE reads in MiXCR, keeping a single row per CDR3 protein. The top ten hold more than 4% of the sample, which has 1.5 million to 1.9 million distinct CDR3 sequences, 35% to 45% seen once. The sequence was collected from a woman aged 18-29 years in good health. V is TRBV7-2 and J is TRBJ2-7; 9 bases are shared with TRBD2. Input material: blood. CDR3 protein: CASKLAGTYSYEQYF. CDR3 nucleotides: TGTGCCAGCAAGCTAGCGGGAACCTACTCCTACGAGCAGTACTTC.